This T cell receptor (beta chain) was retrieved from a study of blood T cell repertoires in COVID-19. Study-level background: Samples of COVID-19 (acute and convalescent) were obtained from the United States, Italy and Spain.

CDR1 MNHEY and CDR2 SMNVEV come from the germline V gene (reference sequence). The CDR3 loop spans 14 amino acids. J lost 6 bases, V lost 6 bases, and 8 bases had no gene match. Here immunoSEQ multiplex PCR was the method, and the copy in TCRdb shows in-frame clones only, minus some. The sample consists of under 200,000 clones, about 80% of them appearing once. This sequence joins TRBV27 and TRBJ2-1; 7 nucleotides line up with TRBD1. The sequence was collected from a man in his 70s who had recovered from COVID-19. Sequences were obtained from peripheral blood. The CDR3 nucleotides are TGTGCCAGCAGCCCGGACAGGTTTAGCAATGAGCAGTTCTTC. Amino acids: CASSPDRFSNEQFF.